This is a list of T cell receptor beta chains from one sample in a study of response to subunit inactivated influenza vaccine. TCRdb redid the calling of the RT-PCR reads with MiXCR, one entry per CDR3 protein. Among 500,000 to 550,000 distinct CDR3 sequences, approximately 7.7% were seen once, and the ten largest hold approximately 14%. Specimen: PBMCs from blood, collected around 25 months after vaccination. These receptors all stem from a man in his fifties or sixties who received an inactivated influenza vaccine. CDR3s include the opening cysteine and the closing phenylalanine or tryptophan. D genes are given only for firm matches. Only part of the rows carry a size: once, few, many, or a class if the clone is expanded.

V	D	length	size	J	CDR3	DNA
TRBV7-6	.	14	few	TRBJ1-1	CASSLSRATREAFF	TGTGCCAGCAGCTTATCTCGGGCCACCCGAGAAGCTTTCTTT
TRBV20-1	.	13	many	TRBJ2-7	CSAPILTPAEQYF	TGCAGTGCCCCAATTTTAACTCCTGCCGAGCAGTACTTC
TRBV12-3/TRBV12-4	TRBD1	13	.	TRBJ2-5	CASSLGQDGTQYF	TGTGCCAGCAGCCTCGGACAGGATGGGACCCAGTACTTC
TRBV9	TRBD2	17	.	TRBJ2-7	CASSVEASFSGSYEQYF	TGTGCCAGCAGCGTAGAGGCCTCATTTAGCGGGAGTTACGAGCAGTACTTC
TRBV29-1	TRBD1	13	many	TRBJ1-4	CSVRTGVNEKLFF	TGCAGCGTGCGGACAGGGGTTAATGAAAAACTGTTTTTT
TRBV18	.	14	few	TRBJ1-4	CASSPRQAREKLFF	TGTGCCAGCTCACCAAGACAGGCTCGTGAAAAACTGTTTTTT
TRBV5-1	TRBD2	16	many	TRBJ2-3	CASSSRTSGITDTQYF	TGCGCCAGCAGCTCCAGGACTAGCGGGATCACAGATACGCAGTATTTT
TRBV5-1	TRBD2	18	many	TRBJ2-7	CASSLVASGGLTSYEQYF	TGCGCCAGCAGCTTGGTTGCTAGCGGGGGCCTCACTTCCTACGAGCAGTACTTC
TRBV9	TRBD2	17	few	TRBJ2-1	CASSSGTSGSSYNEQFF	TGTGCCAGCAGCTCCGGGACTAGCGGGAGCTCCTACAATGAGCAGTTCTTC
TRBV29-1	.	12	.	TRBJ2-7	CSVGTDAYEQYF	TGCAGCGTTGGGACGGACGCCTACGAGCAGTACTTC
TRBV3-1	.	14	many	TRBJ2-2	CASSPLFRTGELFF	TGTGCCAGCAGCCCCCTCTTTCGCACCGGGGAGCTGTTTTTT
TRBV20-1	.	14	few	TRBJ2-1	CSGSGFRGVNEQFF	TGCAGTGGAAGCGGATTCAGGGGGGTGAATGAGCAGTTCTTC
TRBV6-5	.	15	.	TRBJ1-1	CASSYSRGRDTEAFF	TGTGCCAGCAGTTACTCGAGAGGGAGGGACACTGAAGCTTTCTTT
TRBV29-1	.	11	many	TRBJ2-1	CSVGLYNEQFF	TGCAGCGTCGGACTTTACAATGAGCAGTTCTTC
TRBV11-2	.	13	many	TRBJ1-1	CASSFDRYTEAFF	TGTGCCAGCAGCTTCGACAGATACACTGAAGCTTTCTTT
TRBV20-1	.	14	many	TRBJ2-1	CSARVRTHYNEQFF	TGCAGTGCTAGGGTACGGACACACTACAATGAGCAGTTCTTC
TRBV6-6	.	11	many	TRBJ2-5	CASRLQETQYF	TGTGCCAGCAGACTCCAAGAGACCCAGTACTTC
TRBV2	.	14	.	TRBJ1-4	CASSVGGADEKLFF	TGTGCCAGCAGTGTGGGGGGCGCGGATGAAAAACTGTTTTTT
TRBV11-2	.	16	few	TRBJ1-2	CASSLDPGILGYGYTF	TGTGCCAGCAGCTTAGATCCGGGTATCTTGGGCTATGGCTACACCTTC
TRBV7-2	.	16	few	TRBJ1-3	CASSPPGVGAGNTIYF	TGTGCCAGCAGCCCCCCCGGGGTGGGGGCTGGAAACACCATATATTTT
TRBV20-1	TRBD2	14	few	TRBJ2-1	CSAPRTRMAGEQFF	TGCAGTGCTCCGAGGACTAGAATGGCGGGTGAGCAGTTCTTC
TRBV4-2	TRBD1	18	few	TRBJ2-6	CASSPWDRDYAGANVLTF	TGTGCCAGCAGCCCGTGGGACAGGGATTATGCTGGGGCCAACGTCCTGACTTTC
TRBV4-1	.	14	.	TRBJ1-5	CASSQTGLNQPQHF	TGCGCCAGCAGCCAAACCGGCTTGAATCAGCCCCAGCATTTT
TRBV7-8	TRBD1	16	few	TRBJ2-3	CASSLAGTGYTDTQYF	TGTGCCAGCAGCTTAGCTGGGACAGGGTACACAGATACGCAGTATTTT
TRBV6-2/TRBV6-3	.	12	few	TRBJ2-3	CASRRNTDTQYF	TGTGCCAGCAGACGTAACACAGATACGCAGTATTTT
TRBV18	TRBD1	15	few	TRBJ2-3	CASSPRAGGADTQYF	TGTGCCAGCTCACCCCGGGCAGGGGGCGCAGATACGCAGTATTTT
TRBV4-1	.	15	few	TRBJ2-5	CASSQEGWASETQYF	TGCGCCAGCAGCCAAGAAGGCTGGGCCAGCGAGACCCAGTACTTC
TRBV7-2	TRBD2	15	.	TRBJ2-3	CASSPFGRESDTQYF	TGTGCCAGCAGCCCCTTTGGGCGGGAGTCAGATACGCAGTATTTT
TRBV20-1	TRBD1	14	few	TRBJ2-5	CSAHGTGLQETQYF	TGCAGTGCGCACGGGACAGGGCTGCAAGAGACCCAGTACTTC
TRBV29-1	TRBD1	13	few	TRBJ2-7	CSVEGQGAREQYF	TGCAGCGTTGAGGGACAGGGGGCGAGAGAGCAGTACTTC